A selection of T cell receptor beta chains follows, all from one sample in a study of blood T cell repertoires in COVID-19. Profiled with immunoSEQ multiplex PCR; TCRdb holds only in-frame clones, not every one. This sample has about 130,000 clones; 90% occur once, and the top ten carry 3.5% to 5%. The sample comprised peripheral blood. All receptors come from a man in his fifties or sixties with COVID-19, enrolled during active disease. Both conserved end residues are part of each CDR3. D genes are given only for firm matches. The listing skips clone size in some rows; elsewhere it reads once, few, many or a size class.

j_call: TRBJ1-4
d_call: TRBD1
clone_size: once
v_call: TRBV2
cdr3_aa: CASTGTGFEKLFF
cdr3_nt: TGTGCCAGCACCGGGACAGGGTTTGAAAAACTGTTTTTT

j_call: TRBJ2-1
d_call: TRBD2
clone_size: NA
v_call: TRBV28
cdr3_aa: CASSWTSGLGNEQFF
cdr3_nt: TGTGCCAGCAGTTGGACTAGCGGCTTAGGAAATGAGCAGTTCTTC

j_call: TRBJ2-7
d_call: NA
clone_size: NA
v_call: TRBV28
cdr3_aa: CASSFSRYEQYF
cdr3_nt: TGTGCCAGCAGTTTCTCCCGGTACGAGCAGTACTTC

j_call: TRBJ2-2
d_call: TRBD1
clone_size: NA
v_call: TRBV29-1
cdr3_aa: CSVERFGTGGELFF
cdr3_nt: TGCAGCGTTGAACGCTTCGGGACAGGCGGGGAGCTGTTTTTT

j_call: TRBJ1-1
d_call: NA
clone_size: NA
v_call: TRBV21-1
cdr3_aa: CASSLLDTPGTEAFF
cdr3_nt: TGTGCCAGCAGCCTCCTGGACACTCCAGGCACTGAAGCTTTCTTT

j_call: TRBJ1-2
d_call: NA
clone_size: NA
v_call: TRBV7-2
cdr3_aa: CASSLLDFADGYTF
cdr3_nt: TGTGCCAGCAGCTTACTGGACTTTGCGGATGGCTACACCTTC

j_call: TRBJ2-1
d_call: TRBD1
clone_size: NA
v_call: TRBV9
cdr3_aa: CASSVGPGQGNEQFF
cdr3_nt: TGTGCCAGCAGCGTAGGCCCTGGACAGGGGAATGAGCAGTTCTTC

j_call: TRBJ1-3
d_call: NA
clone_size: NA
v_call: TRBV11-3
cdr3_aa: CASSLDSSGNTIYF
cdr3_nt: TGTGCCAGCAGCTTAGACAGCTCTGGAAACACCATATATTTT

j_call: TRBJ2-4
d_call: NA
clone_size: NA
v_call: TRBV7-9
cdr3_aa: CASSDRAKNIQYF
cdr3_nt: TGTGCCAGCAGCGACAGGGCCAAAAACATTCAGTACTTC

j_call: TRBJ1-3
d_call: NA
clone_size: NA
v_call: TRBV18
cdr3_aa: CASSSQASGNTIYF
cdr3_nt: TGTGCCAGCTCGTCCCAGGCGTCTGGAAACACCATATATTTT

j_call: TRBJ1-1
d_call: NA
clone_size: NA
v_call: TRBV9
cdr3_aa: CASSPAEAFF
cdr3_nt: TGTGCCAGCAGCCCTGCTGAAGCTTTCTTT

j_call: TRBJ2-7
d_call: TRBD2
clone_size: NA
v_call: TRBV2
cdr3_aa: CASSTGTSGPANEQYF
cdr3_nt: TGTGCCAGCAGCACCGGGACTAGCGGGCCAGCTAACGAGCAGTATTTC

j_call: TRBJ1-3
d_call: NA
clone_size: NA
v_call: TRBV18
cdr3_aa: CASSLASSGNTIYF
cdr3_nt: TGTGCCAGCTCACTAGCGAGCTCTGGAAACACCATATATTTT

j_call: TRBJ2-3
d_call: TRBD2
clone_size: NA
v_call: TRBV25-1
cdr3_aa: CASSDHQTSGSTDTQYF
cdr3_nt: TGTGCCAGCAGTGACCACCAGACTAGCGGGAGCACAGATACGCAGTATTTT

j_call: TRBJ2-7
d_call: TRBD1
clone_size: NA
v_call: TRBV11-3
cdr3_aa: CASSIGQGGRRYEQYF
cdr3_nt: TGTGCCAGCAGTATTGGACAGGGGGGACGGAGGTACGAGCAGTACTTC

j_call: TRBJ2-3
d_call: TRBD2
clone_size: NA
v_call: TRBV10-3
cdr3_aa: CAISDSLGLADSDTQYF
cdr3_nt: TGTGCCATCAGTGATTCTTTGGGACTAGCGGATTCAGATACGCAGTATTTT

j_call: TRBJ1-6
d_call: TRBD1
clone_size: once
v_call: TRBV30
cdr3_aa: CAWKRTPQGAGGSPLHF
cdr3_nt: TGTGCCTGGAAGAGGACACCACAGGGGGCAGGTGGTTCACCCCTCCACTTT

j_call: TRBJ1-1
d_call: NA
clone_size: NA
v_call: TRBV7-9
cdr3_aa: CASSPQRVNTEAFF
cdr3_nt: TGTGCCAGCAGCCCACAGAGGGTGAACACTGAAGCTTTCTTT

j_call: TRBJ2-7
d_call: NA
clone_size: NA
v_call: TRBV19
cdr3_aa: CASSPQTGRVYEQYF
cdr3_nt: TGTGCCAGTAGTCCTCAGACAGGACGGGTATACGAGCAGTACTTC

j_call: TRBJ2-2
d_call: TRBD2
clone_size: NA
v_call: TRBV28
cdr3_aa: CASSPRRGTGELFF
cdr3_nt: TGTGCCAGCAGTCCGCGGCGGGGGACCGGGGAGCTGTTTTTT

j_call: TRBJ1-3
d_call: NA
clone_size: NA
v_call: TRBV2
cdr3_aa: CASSSGPALGNTIYF
cdr3_nt: TGTGCCAGCAGTTCAGGTCCGGCCCTTGGAAACACCATATATTTT

j_call: TRBJ2-1
d_call: NA
clone_size: NA
v_call: TRBV5-1
cdr3_aa: CASSLGWDNSHEQFF
cdr3_nt: TGCGCCAGCAGCTTGGGTTGGGACAATTCTCATGAGCAGTTCTTC

j_call: TRBJ1-3
d_call: TRBD1
clone_size: once
v_call: TRBV7-2
cdr3_aa: CASSPGTGDGNTIYF
cdr3_nt: TGTGCCAGCAGCCCCGGGACAGGGGACGGAAACACCATATATTTT

j_call: TRBJ2-2
d_call: TRBD2
clone_size: once
v_call: TRBV5-1
cdr3_aa: CASSLGLAGGPEELFF
cdr3_nt: TGCGCCAGCAGCTTAGGACTAGCGGGAGGCCCGGAGGAGCTGTTTTTT

j_call: TRBJ1-1
d_call: TRBD1
clone_size: NA
v_call: TRBV3-1/TRBV3-2
cdr3_aa: CASSQAQGVGAFF
cdr3_nt: TGTGCCAGCAGCCAAGCACAGGGGGTAGGAGCTTTCTTT

j_call: TRBJ1-6
d_call: TRBD1
clone_size: NA
v_call: TRBV12-5
cdr3_aa: CASGPTGALHF
cdr3_nt: TGTGCTAGTGGTCCAACAGGGGCCCTCCACTTT

j_call: TRBJ1-1
d_call: NA
clone_size: once
v_call: TRBV10-1
cdr3_aa: CASSESMGAEAFF
cdr3_nt: TGCGCCAGCAGTGAGTCTATGGGAGCTGAAGCTTTCTTT

j_call: TRBJ1-1
d_call: TRBD1
clone_size: NA
v_call: TRBV6-6
cdr3_aa: CASSYSGTGGTEAFF
cdr3_nt: TGTGCCAGCAGTTACTCTGGGACAGGTGGCACTGAAGCTTTCTTT

j_call: TRBJ2-5
d_call: NA
clone_size: NA
v_call: TRBV7-8
cdr3_aa: CASSSFQETQYF
cdr3_nt: TGTGCCAGCAGTAGTTTCCAAGAGACCCAGTACTTC

j_call: TRBJ2-5
d_call: TRBD2
clone_size: NA
v_call: TRBV7-3
cdr3_aa: CASRWSSGTQETQYF
cdr3_nt: TGTGCCAGCAGGTGGAGTAGCGGGACTCAAGAGACCCAGTACTTC

j_call: TRBJ1-6
d_call: NA
clone_size: NA
v_call: TRBV7-6
cdr3_aa: CASSRPNQPLHF
cdr3_nt: TGTGCCAGCAGCCGCCCCAATCAGCCCCTCCACTTT

j_call: TRBJ2-1
d_call: TRBD2
clone_size: few
v_call: TRBV2
cdr3_aa: CAIIQLAGGNNEQFF
cdr3_nt: TGTGCCATCATACAACTAGCGGGAGGAAACAATGAGCAGTTCTTC

j_call: TRBJ2-7
d_call: TRBD1
clone_size: few
v_call: TRBV7-8
cdr3_aa: CASSLVPGGYEQYF
cdr3_nt: TGTGCCAGCAGCTTAGTCCCAGGGGGCTACGAGCAGTACTTC

j_call: TRBJ2-6
d_call: TRBD1
clone_size: NA
v_call: TRBV18
cdr3_aa: CASVGQSPSGANVLTF
cdr3_nt: TGTGCCAGCGTGGGACAGTCCCCCTCTGGGGCCAACGTCCTGACTTTC

j_call: TRBJ2-5
d_call: NA
clone_size: NA
v_call: TRBV11-3
cdr3_aa: CASSLRNGVQETQYF
cdr3_nt: TGTGCCAGCAGCTTAAGAAACGGGGTCCAAGAGACCCAGTACTTC

j_call: TRBJ1-1
d_call: TRBD1
clone_size: NA
v_call: TRBV19
cdr3_aa: CASTRQGSEAFF
cdr3_nt: TGTGCCAGTACCAGACAGGGCTCTGAAGCTTTCTTT

j_call: TRBJ2-7
d_call: NA
clone_size: NA
v_call: TRBV6-5
cdr3_aa: CASSQSYEQYF
cdr3_nt: TGTGCCAGCAGTCAGTCCTACGAGCAGTACTTC

j_call: TRBJ2-7
d_call: TRBD2
clone_size: NA
v_call: TRBV4-3
cdr3_aa: CASSQDEVAGTSGFSYEQYF
cdr3_nt: TGCGCCAGCAGCCAAGATGAGGTGGCCGGGACTAGCGGGTTTTCCTACGAGCAGTACTTC

j_call: TRBJ2-3
d_call: NA
clone_size: NA
v_call: TRBV7-2
cdr3_aa: CASSLAPSLGQEDTQYF
cdr3_nt: TGTGCCAGCAGCTTAGCGCCGTCGCTGGGGCAGGAAGATACGCAGTATTTT

j_call: TRBJ1-1
d_call: NA
clone_size: NA
v_call: TRBV7-9
cdr3_aa: CASSFQGRHTEAFF
cdr3_nt: TGTGCCAGCAGCTTCCAGGGAAGGCACACTGAAGCTTTCTTT

j_call: TRBJ1-1
d_call: NA
clone_size: NA
v_call: TRBV18
cdr3_aa: CASSPSPRGITEAFF
cdr3_nt: TGTGCCAGCTCACCCAGCCCGAGGGGGATCACTGAAGCTTTCTTT

j_call: TRBJ1-5
d_call: TRBD1
clone_size: NA
v_call: TRBV5-1
cdr3_aa: CASSERTGDQPQHF
cdr3_nt: TGCGCCAGCAGCGAAAGAACAGGGGATCAGCCCCAGCATTTT

j_call: TRBJ1-5
d_call: NA
clone_size: NA
v_call: TRBV27
cdr3_aa: CASSRRLIRPQHF
cdr3_nt: TGTGCCAGCAGTCGGAGGCTTATACGGCCCCAGCATTTT

j_call: TRBJ1-6
d_call: TRBD1
clone_size: NA
v_call: TRBV7-8
cdr3_aa: CASSSPLGQGLYNSPLHF
cdr3_nt: TGTGCCAGCAGCTCACCCTTGGGACAGGGTCTCTATAATTCACCCCTCCACTTT

j_call: TRBJ2-5
d_call: NA
clone_size: NA
v_call: TRBV10-1
cdr3_aa: CASSPTYSGRETQYF
cdr3_nt: TGCGCCAGCAGTCCGACCTACAGCGGACGGGAGACCCAGTACTTC

j_call: TRBJ1-5
d_call: NA
clone_size: NA
v_call: TRBV18
cdr3_aa: CASSPVRGGNQPQHF
cdr3_nt: TGTGCCAGCTCACCAGTCCGGGGAGGCAATCAGCCCCAGCATTTT

j_call: TRBJ2-2
d_call: TRBD2
clone_size: NA
v_call: TRBV6-5
cdr3_aa: CASRPGGADTGELFF
cdr3_nt: TGTGCCAGCAGGCCGGGGGGGGCGGACACCGGGGAGCTGTTTTTT

j_call: TRBJ1-1
d_call: NA
clone_size: NA
v_call: TRBV28
cdr3_aa: CASSSGDTEAFF
cdr3_nt: TGTGCCAGCAGCTCCGGGGACACTGAAGCTTTCTTT

j_call: TRBJ2-7
d_call: NA
clone_size: NA
v_call: TRBV5-6
cdr3_aa: CASSYSTGGEQYF
cdr3_nt: TGTGCCAGCAGCTATTCCACAGGAGGGGAGCAGTACTTC

j_call: TRBJ1-2
d_call: NA
clone_size: NA
v_call: TRBV23-1
cdr3_aa: CASGRDILKYGYTF
cdr3_nt: TGCGCCAGCGGCCGGGACATCCTTAAGTATGGCTACACCTTC

j_call: TRBJ1-5
d_call: NA
clone_size: NA
v_call: TRBV21-1
cdr3_aa: CASPFGWVGQPQHF
cdr3_nt: TGTGCCAGCCCATTCGGCTGGGTCGGGCAGCCCCAGCATTTT

j_call: TRBJ1-5
d_call: NA
clone_size: NA
v_call: TRBV4-1
cdr3_aa: CASSQLSERQPQHF
cdr3_nt: TGCGCCAGCAGCCAACTTTCGGAGCGGCAGCCCCAGCATTTT

j_call: TRBJ2-6
d_call: NA
clone_size: NA
v_call: TRBV11-2
cdr3_aa: CASSFRGTGANVLTF
cdr3_nt: TGTGCCAGCAGCTTCAGGGGTACTGGGGCCAACGTCCTGACTTTC

j_call: TRBJ2-2
d_call: NA
clone_size: NA
v_call: TRBV12-5
cdr3_aa: CASGSYRAGELFF
cdr3_nt: TGTGCTAGTGGTTCGTACAGGGCCGGGGAGCTGTTTTTT

j_call: TRBJ2-3
d_call: NA
clone_size: NA
v_call: TRBV6-2/TRBV6-3
cdr3_aa: CASSYSGGNRDTQYF
cdr3_nt: TGTGCCAGCAGTTACTCCGGAGGGAACAGGGATACGCAGTATTTT